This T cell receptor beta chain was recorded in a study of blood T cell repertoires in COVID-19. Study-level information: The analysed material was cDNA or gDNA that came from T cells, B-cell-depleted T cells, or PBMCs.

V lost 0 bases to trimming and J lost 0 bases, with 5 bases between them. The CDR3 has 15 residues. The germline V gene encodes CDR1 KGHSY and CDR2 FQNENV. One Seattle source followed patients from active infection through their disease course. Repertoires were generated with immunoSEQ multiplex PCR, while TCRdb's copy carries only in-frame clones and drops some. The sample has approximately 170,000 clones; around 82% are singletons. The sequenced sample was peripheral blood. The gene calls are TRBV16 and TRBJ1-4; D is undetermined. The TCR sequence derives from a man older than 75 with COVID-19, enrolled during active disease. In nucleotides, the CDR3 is TGTGCCAGCAGCCAATCGCGGACAACTAATGAAAAACTGTTTTTT. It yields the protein CASSQSRTTNEKLFF.